Below are 29 T cell receptor beta chains sequenced from a single sample in a study of blood T cell repertoires in COVID-19. Sequenced by immunoSEQ multiplex PCR; TCRdb stores in-frame clones only, minus some. The sample records around 250,000 clones, under 90% being singletons. Sequenced material: peripheral blood. These receptors were obtained from a young woman with acute or convalescent COVID-19.

This sequence joins TRBV19 and TRBJ2-5; D not certain. The germline V gene has CDR1 LNHDA and CDR2 SQIVND (reference sequence). Trimming left V 3 bases short and J 0 bases short, with 8 bases between. The CDR3 has 14 residues. In nucleotides, the CDR3 is TGTGCCAGTAGTATCTACGGAGACCAAGAGACCCAGTACTTC. This codes for CASSIYGDQETQYF.

This chain links TRBV6-2 or TRBV6-3 with TRBJ2-6; 7 positions match TRBD1. The CDR3 is 19 amino acids. Trimming removed 5 bases from V and 0 bases from J; junction bases left unmatched: 13. Per the germline V gene, CDR1 is MNHEY and CDR2 is SVGEGT. The CDR3 protein is CASSPSPTGKVSGANVLTF. The CDR3 nucleotides read TGTGCCAGCAGTCCGTCCCCGACAGGGAAAGTCTCTGGGGCCAACGTCCTGACTTTC.

J is TRBJ2-5 and V is TRBV7-6, with unresolved D. There are 15 residues in the CDR3. The V gene's germline CDR1 is SGHVS and CDR2 FNYEAQ. Deletions cut 0 bases from V and 1 base from J, with 9 bases between. In nucleotides, the CDR3 is TGTGCCAGCAGCTTAGCTGGTGGCTTCCAAGAGACCCAGTACTTC. This encodes CASSLAGGFQETQYF.

The chain links TRBV2 to TRBJ1-2, with 11 bases aligning to TRBD1. CDR1 SNHLY and CDR2 FYNNEI come from the germline V gene. The junction had 11 bases not matched to a gene; V was cut back by 10 bases and J by 4 bases. The CDR3 covers 15 residues. The DNA for the CDR3 is TGTGCCACCGAAAGCAGAGGGACAGGGGGCTATGGCTACACCTTC. The encoded protein is CATESRGTGGYGYTF.

This clone appeared a single time. The J gene is TRBJ1-5, the V gene TRBV5-1, with 7 nucleotides matching TRBD1. Germline trimming cut 5 bases from V and 2 bases from J; bases unmatched to any gene: 7. CDR1 is SGHRS, CDR2 YFSETQ, per germline. The CDR3 is 15 residues long. CDR3 in amino acids: CASSRTGLGNQPQHF. The DNA of the CDR3 is TGCGCCAGCAGTCGGACAGGTCTAGGCAATCAGCCCCAGCATTTT.

The chain combines TRBV10-2 with TRBJ1-1, with D possibly matching TRBD1 (5 bases). Germline loops: CDR1 WSHSY, CDR2 SAAADI. V was trimmed by 6 bases and J by 1 base, leaving 15 bases between them. The CDR3 spans 15 residues. The CDR3 spells CASSFTGTGNTEAFF. Here the CDR3 DNA reads TGCGCCAGCAGCTTTACCGGGACTGGGAACACTGAAGCTTTCTTT.

V gene TRBV5-6 combines with J gene TRBJ1-6; 9 nucleotides agree with TRBD1. Per germline, CDR1 SGHDT and CDR2 YYEEEE. The CDR3 is 15 residues long. The V segment lost 4 bases and the J segment 7 bases; nucleotides outside the gene matches: 6. In DNA form, the CDR3 reads TGTGCCAGCAGCCCGGGACAGGGAGCAAATTCACCCCTCCACTTT. Encoded protein: CASSPGQGANSPLHF.

The V gene is TRBV28, the J gene TRBJ1-4; D may be TRBD1 (5 bases). The CDR3 covers 15 residues. V gave up 5 bases and J gave up 2 bases, with 12 bases separating them. CDR1 is MDHEN and CDR2 is SYDVKM in the germline V gene. The CDR3 sequence is CASSRGGNTNEKLFF. CDR3 bases: TGTGCCAGCAGTCGGGGGGGAAATACTAATGAAAAACTGTTTTTT.

This clone was detected only once. This chain links TRBV29-1 with TRBJ2-1; 7 positions match TRBD2. Germline V gene lookup returns CDR1 SQVTM and CDR2 ANQGSEA. The junction had 8 bases not matched to a gene; V was cut back by 4 bases and J by 5 bases. This CDR3 contains 14 residues. The CDR3 sequence is CSVGVRLAHNEQFF. The DNA of the CDR3 is TGCAGCGTTGGGGTGCGACTAGCCCACAATGAGCAGTTCTTC.

The chain uses TRBV28 and TRBJ2-7, with D possibly being TRBD1 (5 bases). This CDR3 contains 15 residues. Trimming shortened V by 4 bases and J by 2 bases, and 15 bases separated the two germline ends. Germline assignment: CDR1 MDHEN and CDR2 SYDVKM. The CDR3 spells CASSSARGLAYEQYF. CDR3 DNA sequence: TGTGCCAGCAGTTCCGCAAGGGGCCTTGCCTACGAGCAGTACTTC.

The chain carries TRBV27 and TRBJ2-1, with 8 bases aligning to TRBD1. The trim removed 3 bases at V and 5 bases at J, leaving 6 bases unmatched. The CDR3 is made up of 15 amino acids. Germline CDR1 MNHEY, CDR2 SMNVEV (reference sequence). CDR3 protein: CASSFNDRGNNEQFF. CDR3 coding DNA: TGTGCCAGCAGTTTCAACGACAGGGGAAACAATGAGCAGTTCTTC.

This chain joins TRBV3-1 (or the pseudogene TRBV3-2) and TRBJ2-1; 7 bases agree with TRBD1. This CDR3 comprises 13 residues. Trimming removed 4 bases from V and 12 bases from J; junction bases left unmatched: 9. Germline lookup yields CDR1 LGHDT and CDR2 YNNKEL (reference sequence). This CDR3 reads CASSPWTGRGQFF. CDR3 in DNA: TGTGCCAGCAGCCCTTGGACAGGCCGGGGGCAGTTCTTC.

DNA for the CDR3: TGTGCCAGCAGTTACGAGGCGGGCGTGGGGTACGAGCAGTACTTC. Its translation: CASSYEAGVGYEQYF. The V call is TRBV6-5, the J call TRBJ2-7, with TRBD2 as a possible D gene (5 bases). Germline CDR1 and CDR2: MNHEY and SVGAGI. V shed 2 bases and J shed 4 bases, with 15 bases lying between them. CDR3 size: 15 residues.

The chain combines TRBV6-1 with TRBJ1-1; no reliable D call. The CDR3 has 14 residues. Germline-derived CDR1 and CDR2 are MNHNS and SASEGT. Trimming cost V 2 bases and J 1 base, with 8 bases left between them. The CDR3 bases are TGTGCCAGCAGTGAACGGGTAGCGAACACTGAAGCTTTCTTT. It codes for CASSERVANTEAFF.

The chain employs TRBV18 and TRBJ2-7, with D possibly being TRBD2 (5 bases). V lost 4 bases and J lost 6, with 13 bases in between. The CDR3 loop spans 13 amino acids. Per germline, CDR1 KGHSH and CDR2 LQKENI. In DNA form, the CDR3 reads TGTGCCAGCTCACTAGCCACGGGATCCGAGCAGTACTTC. Protein product: CASSLATGSEQYF.

The J gene is TRBJ2-1, the V gene TRBV4-2; 12 bases fit TRBD2. The CDR3 has 18 residues. From germline, CDR1 is LGHNA and CDR2 YNFKEQ. Germline trimming cut 2 bases from V and 6 bases from J; bases unmatched to any gene: 11. CDR3 sequence reads: CASSQSTPGLAGFNEQFF. CDR3 DNA: TGTGCCAGCAGCCAAAGCACTCCGGGACTAGCGGGTTTCAATGAGCAGTTCTTC.

The chain uses TRBV6-5 and TRBJ1-1, with D perhaps matching TRBD1 (6 bases). This CDR3 has 13 residues. Per germline, CDR1 MNHEY and CDR2 SVGAGI. The V and J ends lost 3 bases and 5 bases respectively, with 10 bases between them. The CDR3 region is CASSYRGQTEAFF. The CDR3 coding sequence is TGTGCCAGCAGTTATCGCGGACAGACTGAAGCTTTCTTT.

The chain is built from TRBV2 and TRBJ1-1; perhaps TRBD1 as D (5 bases). There are 14 residues in the CDR3. The germline gives CDR1 SNHLY, CDR2 FYNNEI. V was cut by 6 bases and J by 4 bases, with 15 bases left in between. The CDR3 DNA sequence: TGTGCCAGCAGCGGGGGAACAGCCCTCACTGAAGCTTTCTTT. This translates into CASSGGTALTEAFF.

V and J are TRBV18 and TRBJ2-1; possibly TRBD2 for D (5 bases). V was shortened by 3 bases and J by 6 bases, with 18 bases between the two germline ends. Germline V gene data show CDR1 as KGHSH and CDR2 as LQKENI. CDR3 size: 16 residues. This CDR3 reads CASSPLSRGSSNEQFF. CDR3 in DNA: TGTGCCAGCTCACCTCTTTCTCGGGGATCTTCCAATGAGCAGTTCTTC. The entire variable domain, with the rest obtained from reference TRBV18 and TRBJ2-1, is as follows: NAGVMQNPRHLVRRRGQEARLRCSPMKGHSHVYWYRQLPEEGLKFMVYLQKENIIDESGMPKERFSAEFPKEGPSILRIQQVVRGDSAAYFCASSPLSRGSSNEQFFGPGTRLTVL.

The CDR3 sequence is CASSQGLASSSYEQYF. The CDR3 DNA sequence: TGTGCCAGCAGCCAGGGACTAGCGTCAAGCTCCTACGAGCAGTACTTC. This chain uses TRBV3-1 (or the pseudogene TRBV3-2) with TRBJ2-7, with 10 positions matching TRBD2. The germline CDR1 and CDR2 sequences are LGHDT and YNNKEL (reference sequence). V shed 3 bases, J shed 0 bases, and the junction held 5 bases outside the gene matches. This CDR3 spans 16 amino acids.

The chain combines TRBV7-6 with TRBJ1-5, with no clear D. This CDR3 contains 16 residues. Trimming left V 5 bases short and J 2 bases short, with 16 bases between. The germline V gene has CDR1 SGHVS and CDR2 FNYEAQ. The CDR3, as DNA: TGTGCCAGCAGCCGTACTGCGGGGAGTGGCAATCAGCCCCAGCATTTT. It translates to CASSRTAGSGNQPQHF.

This CDR3 is CASSKGQPNTEAFF. The CDR3 nucleotides are TGCGCCAGCAGCAAGGGACAGCCGAACACTGAAGCTTTCTTT. The chain combines TRBV5-1 with TRBJ1-1; the match to TRBD1 covers 7 bases. V was pared by 4 bases and J by 1 base, with 4 bases of the junction left unmatched. In germline, CDR1 is SGHRS, CDR2 YFSETQ. The CDR3 covers 14 residues.

CDR3 in amino acids: CAWSPSSSGGYTF. For the CDR3, the DNA is TGTGCCTGGAGCCCCAGTTCCTCTGGTGGCTACACCTTC. The gene calls are TRBV30 and TRBJ1-2; D ambiguous. Germline V gene sequence: CDR1 GTSNPN, CDR2 SVGIG (reference sequence). The CDR3 has 13 residues. Trimming removed 3 bases from V and 7 bases from J, with 15 bases in between.

The V gene is TRBV9, the J gene TRBJ2-1, with 7 bases fitting TRBD2. From germline, CDR1 is SGDLS and CDR2 YYNGEE. The CDR3 spans 18 residues. Trimming at V came to 3 bases and at J to 0 bases, leaving 12 bases not matched to a gene. In DNA form, the CDR3 reads TGTGCCAGCAGCGGGGCGGGAGAAGGACCAAGCTCCTACAATGAGCAGTTCTTC. It translates to CASSGAGEGPSSYNEQFF.

The chain combines TRBV5-1 with TRBJ2-5; TRBD1 matches at 7 bases. Germline V CDR1 and CDR2: SGHRS, YFSETQ. The CDR3 extends over 13 amino acids. After removal of 2 bases from V and 5 bases from J, the junction contained 3 bases not matched to a gene. CDR3 nucleotides: TGCGCCAGCAGCTTAGGCAGGGGGGAGACCCAGTACTTC. This sequence encodes CASSLGRGETQYF.

The chain couples TRBV4-1 to TRBJ2-7; D remains ambiguous. This CDR3 is built from 13 residues. The V gene's germline CDR1 is MGHRA and CDR2 YSYEKL. Trimming removed 0 bases at V and 3 bases at J, with 6 bases between. DNA of the CDR3: TGCGCCAGCAGCCAAGATTCCGGCTACGAGCAGTACTTC. Encoded protein: CASSQDSGYEQYF.

This clone appeared a few times. J is TRBJ2-7 and V is TRBV19; the match to TRBD1 covers 7 bases. The J segment lost 3 bases and the V segment lost 6 bases, leaving 11 bases of the junction unmatched. The CDR3 has 15 residues. Germline V gene sequence: CDR1 LNHDA, CDR2 SQIVND (reference sequence). The CDR3 protein is CASSIQGVGYYEQYF. Written as DNA, the CDR3 is TGTGCCAGTAGCATCCAGGGGGTGGGCTACTACGAGCAGTACTTC.

The V gene is TRBV4-3, the J gene TRBJ1-1; TRBD1 aligns across 7 bases. Germline values: CDR1 LGHNA, CDR2 YSLEER. This CDR3 comprises 15 residues. After removal of 4 bases from V and 12 bases from J, the junction contained 17 bases not matched to a gene. The CDR3 here is CASSPNSGRGSSPFF. CDR3 coding DNA: TGCGCCAGCAGCCCGAACTCGGGCAGGGGGAGTTCCCCTTTCTTT.

This chain joins TRBV9 and TRBJ1-6, with TRBD1 matching over 7 bases. This CDR3 region has 16 residues. Germline values: CDR1 SGDLS, CDR2 YYNGEE. J lost 9 bases, V lost 0 bases, and 9 bases had no gene match. The CDR3 region is CASSVETGDRGSPLHF. The CDR3, as DNA: TGTGCCAGCAGCGTAGAAACAGGGGATCGGGGTTCACCCCTCCACTTT.